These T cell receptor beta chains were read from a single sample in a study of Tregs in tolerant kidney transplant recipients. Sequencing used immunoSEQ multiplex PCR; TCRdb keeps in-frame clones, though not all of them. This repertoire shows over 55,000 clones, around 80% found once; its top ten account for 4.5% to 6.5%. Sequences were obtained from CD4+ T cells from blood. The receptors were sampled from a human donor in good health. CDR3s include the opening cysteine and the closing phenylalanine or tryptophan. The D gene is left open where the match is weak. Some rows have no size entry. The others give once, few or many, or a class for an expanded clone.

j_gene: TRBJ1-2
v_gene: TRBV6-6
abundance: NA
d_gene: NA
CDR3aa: CASRLGLTNYGYTF
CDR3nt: TGTGCCAGCAGATTGGGACTGACTAACTATGGCTACACCTTC

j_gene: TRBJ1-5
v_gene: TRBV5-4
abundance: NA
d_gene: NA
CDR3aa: CASSFPNQPQHF
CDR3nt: TGTGCCAGCAGCTTCCCTAATCAGCCCCAGCATTTT

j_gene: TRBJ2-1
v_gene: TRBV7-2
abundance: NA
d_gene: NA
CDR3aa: CASSFDFYNEQFF
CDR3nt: TGTGCCAGCAGCTTCGACTTCTACAATGAGCAGTTCTTC

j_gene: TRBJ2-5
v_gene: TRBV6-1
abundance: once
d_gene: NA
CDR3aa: CASSEVVRGETQYF
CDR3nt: TGTGCCAGCAGTGAGGTAGTGAGGGGGGAGACCCAGTACTTC

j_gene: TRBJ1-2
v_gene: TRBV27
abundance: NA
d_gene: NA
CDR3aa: CASSLTQGYGYTF
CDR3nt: TGTGCCAGCAGCCTAACTCAGGGCTATGGCTACACCTTC

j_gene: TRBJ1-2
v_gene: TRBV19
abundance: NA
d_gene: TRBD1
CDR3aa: CATTSGTGVYGYTF
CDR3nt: TGTGCCACCACGTCCGGGACAGGGGTCTATGGCTACACCTTC

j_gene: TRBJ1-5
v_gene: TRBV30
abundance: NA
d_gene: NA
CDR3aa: CAWSIGVGNQPQHF
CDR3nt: TGTGCCTGGAGTATAGGAGTAGGCAATCAGCCCCAGCATTTT

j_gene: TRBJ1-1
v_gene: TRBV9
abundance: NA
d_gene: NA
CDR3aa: CASSVEVRGSTEAFF
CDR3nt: TGTGCCAGCAGCGTAGAGGTTAGGGGCAGTACTGAAGCTTTCTTT

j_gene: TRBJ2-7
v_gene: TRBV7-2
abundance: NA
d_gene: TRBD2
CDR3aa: CASSLESSGRASIAYEQYF
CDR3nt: TGTGCCAGCAGCTTAGAATCTAGCGGGAGGGCCTCCATAGCCTACGAGCAGTACTTC

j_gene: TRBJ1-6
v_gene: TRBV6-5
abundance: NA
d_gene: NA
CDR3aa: CASSYSSPGNNSPLHF
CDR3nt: TGTGCCAGCAGTTACAGTTCACCCGGGAATAATTCACCCCTCCACTTT

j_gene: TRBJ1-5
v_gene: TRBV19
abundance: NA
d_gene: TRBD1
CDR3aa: CASSIRDRVHF
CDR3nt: TGTGCCAGTAGTATCCGGGACAGGGTACATTTT

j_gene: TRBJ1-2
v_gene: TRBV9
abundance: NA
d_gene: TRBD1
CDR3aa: CASTQGLDYGYTF
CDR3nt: TGTGCCAGCACACAGGGGTTGGACTATGGCTACACCTTC

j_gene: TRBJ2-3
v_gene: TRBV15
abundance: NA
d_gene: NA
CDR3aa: CATARDSYRAGTDTQYF
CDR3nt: TGTGCCACCGCAAGGGACTCCTACAGGGCTGGCACAGATACGCAGTATTTT

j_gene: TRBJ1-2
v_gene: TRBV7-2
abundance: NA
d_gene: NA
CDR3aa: CASSYKQGVSYTF
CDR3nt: TGTGCCAGCAGCTACAAACAGGGAGTTAGCTACACCTTC

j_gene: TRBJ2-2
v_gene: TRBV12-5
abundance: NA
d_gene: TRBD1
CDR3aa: CASGSGTVFTGELFF
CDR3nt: TGTGCTAGTGGGTCCGGGACAGTCTTCACCGGGGAGCTGTTTTTT

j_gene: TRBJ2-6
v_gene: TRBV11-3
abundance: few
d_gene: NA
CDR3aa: CASSLSPWQGGSGANVLTF
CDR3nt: TGTGCCAGCAGCTTATCTCCCTGGCAGGGCGGATCTGGGGCCAACGTCCTGACTTTC

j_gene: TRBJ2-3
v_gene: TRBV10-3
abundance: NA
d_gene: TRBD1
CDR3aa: CAISESWDRGRDTQYF
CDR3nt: TGTGCCATCAGTGAGTCGTGGGACAGGGGGCGTGATACGCAGTATTTT

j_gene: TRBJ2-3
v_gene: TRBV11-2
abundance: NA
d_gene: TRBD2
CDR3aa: CASSLALAGVDTQYF
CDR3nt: TGTGCCAGCAGCTTAGCACTAGCGGGGGTGGATACGCAGTATTTT

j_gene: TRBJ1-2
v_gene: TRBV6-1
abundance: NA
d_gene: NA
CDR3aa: CASSPDGTYGYTF
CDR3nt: TGTGCCAGCAGCCCAGACGGTACCTATGGCTACACCTTC

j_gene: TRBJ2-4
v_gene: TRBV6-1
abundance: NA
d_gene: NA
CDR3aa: CASSEGRGTPKNIQYF
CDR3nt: TGTGCCAGCAGTGAAGGTCGGGGGACACCTAAAAACATTCAGTACTTC

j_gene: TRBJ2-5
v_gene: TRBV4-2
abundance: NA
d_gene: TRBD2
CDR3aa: CASSLGLAGDQETQYF
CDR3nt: TGTGCCAGCAGCCTCGGACTAGCGGGGGACCAAGAGACCCAGTACTTC

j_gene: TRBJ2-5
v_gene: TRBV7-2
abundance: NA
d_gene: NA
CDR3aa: CASSSTPGPAGWTQYF
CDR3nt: TGTGCCAGCAGCTCCACCCCGGGCCCGGCGGGGTGGACCCAGTACTTC

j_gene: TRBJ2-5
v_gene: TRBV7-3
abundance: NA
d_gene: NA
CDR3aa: CASSLTGRRGGETQYF
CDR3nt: TGTGCCAGCAGCTTAACGGGGAGGCGAGGCGGTGAGACCCAGTACTTC

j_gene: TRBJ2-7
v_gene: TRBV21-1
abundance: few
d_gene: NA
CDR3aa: CASNGQGLSYEQYF
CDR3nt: TGTGCCAGCAACGGACAGGGGCTCTCCTACGAGCAGTACTTC

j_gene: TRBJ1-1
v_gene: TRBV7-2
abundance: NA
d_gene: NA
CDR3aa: CASNPRGVATEAFF
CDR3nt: TGTGCCAGCAACCCGAGGGGGGTGGCCACTGAAGCTTTCTTT